Reported below is one T cell receptor (beta chain). The sample belongs to a study of spatial heterogeneity in lung cancer. TCRdb re-analysed the 5' RACE reads in MiXCR, keeping a single row per CDR3 protein. The sample records some 100,000 distinct CDR3 sequences, about 12% being singletons. Regarding time point: sample taken at primary tumor resection. The receptor was derived from a male donor with early-stage non-small cell lung cancer. Specimen: PBMCs, collected at surgery.

The CDR3 sequence: CASSLQNRVNTEAFF. The CDR3 bases are TGTGCCAGCAGTTTACAGAACAGGGTGAACACTGAAGCTTTCTTT. The chain has TRBV27 and TRBJ1-1; weak D call: TRBD1 (6 bases). Germline V gene sequence: CDR1 MNHEY, CDR2 SMNVEV (reference sequence). V lost 2 bases and J lost 0, with 10 bases in between. This CDR3 is 15 amino acids long.